The entry below gives a single T cell receptor beta chain sequence along with its context. The source of the sample is a study of control samples from healthy donors and cancer patients. Germline CDR1 is MNHNY and CDR2 is SVGAGI (reference sequence). The CDR3 runs to 15 residues. V was cut by 0 bases and J by 3 bases, with 6 bases left in between. Sequencing was performed with immunoSEQ multiplex PCR; in TCRdb, only in-frame clones are kept and a portion is missing. The sample shows roughly 120,000 clones, approximately 89% of them seen only once. This TCR came from a middle-aged man in good health. The rearrangement joins TRBV6-6 to TRBJ1-6, with D perhaps TRBD1 (5 bases). Input material: blood. The DNA for the CDR3 is TGTGCCAGCAGTTACTCCCAGGGCTATAATTCACCCCTCCACTTT. Translating it yields CASSYSQGYNSPLHF.